The 29 T cell receptor beta chains listed next were all sequenced from one sample in a study of Ad26.COV2.S vaccination and SARS-CoV-2 variants. The treatment denotes: about 20 received Ad26.COV2.S at low or high dose, single or two shots; about five received placebo; per-sample allocation not given. Collection of samples fell on day 63 after the first vaccine or placebo injection. Sequencing used immunoSEQ multiplex PCR; TCRdb keeps in-frame clones, though not all of them. The repertoire holds some 250,000 clones, with approximately 90% as singletons. Sequenced material: peripheral blood, taken in a trial of Ad26.COV2.S vaccine versus placebo. The receptors derive from a person aged 18-65 years who received the Ad26.COV2.S COVID-19 vaccine or a placebo.

CDR3 nucleotide sequence: TGTGCCAGAAGCTTGGGACTAGCGGGGGGCAGGAAGGAGACCCAGTACTTC. This translates into CARSLGLAGGRKETQYF. This chain uses TRBV7-5 with TRBJ2-5; the table's D gene call, TRBD2, was not cross checked with the DNA. TRBV7-5 is a listed pseudogene. This CDR3 is built from 17 residues.

This chain links TRBV5-4 with TRBJ1-1; D is undetermined. Trimming left V 2 bases short and J 4 bases short, with 15 bases between. Germline V gene sequence: CDR1 SGHNT, CDR2 YYREEE (reference sequence). CDR3 length equals 15 residues. CDR3 sequence: CASSFPLGGSTEAFF. CDR3 in DNA: TGTGCCAGCAGCTTCCCTTTGGGAGGGAGCACTGAAGCTTTCTTT.

To note about this clone: Additional DNA sequences in this sample encode the identical CDR3. The gene calls are TRBV11-2 and TRBJ2-7, with D uncertain. The CDR3 runs to 13 residues. CDR1 is SGHAT, CDR2 FQNNGV, per germline. V was pared by 0 bases and J by 1 base, with 4 bases between. Written as DNA, the CDR3 is TGTGCCAGCAGCTTAGAGAGTTCCTACGAGCAGTACTTC. Translation gives CASSLESSYEQYF.

The chain links TRBV12-3 or TRBV12-4 to TRBJ1-4, with D unclear. V was shortened by 4 bases and J by 8 bases, with 8 bases between the two germline ends. The CDR3 sequence is 12 residues long. Here the CDR3 reads CASSYPREKLFF. Written as DNA, the CDR3 is TGTGCCAGCAGTTATCCCAGGGAAAAACTGTTTTTT.

This clone was recorded once. The chain recombines TRBV19 with TRBJ1-1; possibly TRBD1 for D (5 bases). The CDR3 contains 13 residues. V was shortened by 7 bases and J by 1 base, with 10 bases between the two germline ends. Germline loops: CDR1 LNHDA, CDR2 SQIVND (reference sequence). The CDR3 sequence is CASIRGGNTEAFF. The CDR3 DNA reads as TGTGCCAGTATTCGGGGGGGGAACACTGAAGCTTTCTTT.

CDR3 coding DNA: TGTGCCAGCAGCATACCACAGGGGGCGAACACCGGGGAGCTGTTTTTT. Encoded protein: CASSIPQGANTGELFF. The genes are TRBV9 and TRBJ2-2; TRBD1 matches at 8 bases. The V and J ends lost 4 bases and 0 bases, in that order; junction bases with no gene match: 5. In germline, CDR1 is SGDLS, CDR2 YYNGEE. This CDR3 is 16 amino acids long.

This chain links TRBV7-9 with TRBJ2-6; D remains unclear. CDR1 is SEHNR and CDR2 is FQNEAQ in the germline V gene (reference sequence). Trimming took off 2 bases at V and 0 bases at J, with 11 bases between the two ends. CDR3 size: 17 residues. This CDR3 is CASSLISRGSGANVLTF. The CDR3 DNA is TGTGCCAGCAGCTTAATTTCAAGAGGCTCTGGGGCCAACGTCCTGACTTTC.

The chain joins TRBV19 to TRBJ2-1; D might be TRBD2 (6 bases). The V gene lost 6 bases and the J gene lost 0 bases, with 12 bases spanning the gap. Germline V CDR1 and CDR2: LNHDA, SQIVND (reference sequence). CDR3 length: 15 residues. The CDR3 coding sequence is TGTGCCAGTAGATATATGGGGGGCTCCTACAATGAGCAGTTCTTC. This sequence encodes CASRYMGGSYNEQFF.

The chain is built from TRBV19 and TRBJ2-1; 7 bases match TRBD1. CDR1 and CDR2 from the germline V gene are LNHDA and SQIVND (reference sequence). V was pared by 5 bases and J by 12 bases, with 13 bases of the junction left unmatched. This CDR3 spans 14 amino acids. The DNA of the CDR3 is TGTGCCAGTAGTCAGGGGGTAGCCCGCATTGGGCAGTTCTTC. Protein product: CASSQGVARIGQFF. Filled out from reference TRBV19 and TRBJ2-1, the complete variable domain reads DGGITQSPKYLFRKEGQNVTLSCEQNLNHDAMYWYRQDPGQGLRLIYYSQIVNDFQKGDIAEGYSVSREKKESFPLTVTSAQKNPTAFYLCASSQGVARIGQFFGPGTRLTVL.

This rearrangement joins TRBV5-1 to TRBJ2-3; tentative D call: TRBD1 (6 bases). The CDR3 is 13 residues long. The V gene's germline CDR1 is SGHRS and CDR2 YFSETQ. Trimming cost V 0 bases and J 4 bases, with 6 bases left between them. The CDR3 is CASSLEGADTQYF. In DNA form, the CDR3 reads TGCGCCAGCAGCTTGGAGGGGGCAGATACGCAGTATTTT.

The chain recombines TRBV10-2 with TRBJ1-2, with TRBD1 matching 10 bases. Germline loops: CDR1 WSHSY, CDR2 SAAADI. This CDR3 has 16 amino acids. The J segment lost 3 bases and the V segment lost 2 bases, leaving 6 bases of the junction unmatched. The CDR3 loop is CASSEDRGLYDYGYTF. In DNA form, the CDR3 reads TGCGCCAGCAGTGAGGACAGGGGGCTGTACGACTATGGCTACACCTTC.

The rearrangement joins TRBV18 to TRBJ2-2, with 7 bases matching TRBD2. Per germline, CDR1 KGHSH and CDR2 LQKENI. The length of the CDR3 is 14 residues. V lost 4 bases and J lost 4; bases outside the gene matches: 3. CDR3 sequence (DNA): TGTGCCAGCTCACAATCGGGGGGCACCGGGGAGCTGTTTTTT. Protein sequence: CASSQSGGTGELFF.

The chain employs TRBV18 and TRBJ2-5; unclear D gene. The ends were cut back, 3 bases at V and 5 bases at J, with 10 bases in the middle. In germline, CDR1 is KGHSH, CDR2 LQKENI. The CDR3 covers 13 residues. The CDR3, as DNA: TGTGCCAGCTCACCCCTGGTCGAGGAGACCCAGTACTTC. Translating it yields CASSPLVEETQYF.

Written as DNA, the CDR3 is TGTGCCAGCAGCTCTTTGTGGCAGGGGAATGAAAAACTGTTTTTT. This translates into CASSSLWQGNEKLFF. The V and J genes are TRBV3-1 (or the pseudogene TRBV3-2) and TRBJ1-4; D may be TRBD1 (6 bases). From germline, CDR1 is LGHDT and CDR2 YNNKEL (reference sequence). Trimming took 5 bases from V and 5 from J, leaving 15 bases between them. The CDR3 has 15 amino acids.

This clone was seen only once. The chain is built from TRBV27 and TRBJ2-1; D is possibly TRBD1 (5 bases). Germline V gene lookup returns CDR1 MNHEY and CDR2 SMNVEV (reference sequence). Trimming took 3 bases from V and 9 from J, leaving 12 bases between them. CDR3 length: 13 amino acids. The CDR3 protein is CASSFTPQGEQFF. The DNA of the CDR3 is TGTGCCAGCAGTTTCACCCCTCAGGGTGAGCAGTTCTTC.

The chain couples TRBV4-2 to TRBJ1-6; D remains unclear. With 0 bases removed from V and 6 bases from J, the gap between germline ends came to 15 bases. Germline CDR1 is LGHNA and CDR2 is YNFKEQ. The CDR3 has 17 residues. CDR3 in amino acids: CASSQDGRSASNSPLHF. CDR3 sequence (DNA): TGTGCCAGCAGCCAAGACGGAAGGTCCGCTTCTAATTCACCCCTCCACTTT.

This chain connects TRBV24-1 to TRBJ2-1; TRBD1 matches at 7 bases. Germline V lookup: CDR1 KGHDR, CDR2 SFDVKD. The CDR3 covers 19 residues. V lost 3 bases, J lost 8 bases, and 21 bases stayed unmatched. Written as DNA, the CDR3 is TGTGCCACCAGTGATCCGAGCCCACAGGGGACGGTTCTAGGCGATGAGCAGTTCTTC. Translation gives CATSDPSPQGTVLGDEQFF.

The gene calls are TRBV23-1 and TRBJ1-2; the D gene is possibly TRBD1 (5 bases). TRBV23-1 is designated an ORF whose function remains uncertain. This CDR3 spans 15 amino acids. Trimming shortened V by 0 bases and J by 3 bases, and 11 bases separated the two germline ends. The CDR3 DNA sequence: TGCGCCAGCAGTCAATCGGTCAGGGCTTACTATGGCTACACCTTC. Translation: CASSQSVRAYYGYTF.

The chain has TRBV15 and TRBJ2-7; D not resolved. The CDR3 runs to 16 residues. CDR1 LNHNV and CDR2 YYDKDF come from the germline V gene (reference sequence). Trimming shortened V by 1 base and J by 7 bases, and 20 bases separated the two germline ends. CDR3 in amino acids: CATSRGPAGVGWEQYF. In nucleotides, the CDR3 is TGTGCCACCAGCAGAGGACCAGCTGGAGTAGGATGGGAGCAGTACTTC.

The chain has TRBV2 and TRBJ2-1, with 13 nucleotides matching TRBD2. CDR1 and CDR2 (germline): SNHLY, FYNNEI. The trim removed 5 bases at V and 2 bases at J, leaving 6 bases unmatched. CDR3 length equals 17 residues. In nucleotides, the CDR3 is TGTGCCAGCAGTTTCAGGACTAGCGGGAGTGCCTACAATGAGCAGTTCTTC. Protein sequence: CASSFRTSGSAYNEQFF.

The V and J genes are TRBV3-1 (or the pseudogene TRBV3-2) and TRBJ2-1; D may be TRBD2 (5 bases). The CDR3 spans 16 residues. Per the germline V gene, CDR1 is LGHDT and CDR2 is YNNKEL (reference sequence). The V end lost 4 bases, the J end lost 1 base, and 14 bases lay between the germline ends. As DNA, the CDR3 is TGTGCCAGCAGCCTACTAGGTGGCGGGTCCTACAATGAGCAGTTCTTC. Translating it yields CASSLLGGGSYNEQFF.

This clone was observed a single time. This chain links TRBV3-1 (or the pseudogene TRBV3-2) with TRBJ2-1, with 12 bases aligning to TRBD2. Losses at the gene ends were 4 bases for V and 6 bases for J; bases not matched to a gene: 7. CDR1 and CDR2 (germline): LGHDT, YNNKEL (reference sequence). This CDR3 has 16 residues. DNA of the CDR3: TGTGCCAGCAGCCCTTGGACTAGCGGGGAGGCCAATGAGCAGTTCTTC. Translated: CASSPWTSGEANEQFF.

The chain has TRBV7-9 and TRBJ1-2, with D maybe TRBD1 (6 bases). Germline V gene data show CDR1 as SEHNR and CDR2 as FQNEAQ (reference sequence). CDR3 length: 11 residues. The V end lost 5 bases, the J end lost 8 bases, and 9 bases lay between the germline ends. CDR3 sequence reads: CASSPGQGYTF. CDR3 nucleotides: TGTGCCAGCAGCCCCGGACAGGGCTACACCTTC.

V and J are TRBV7-2 and TRBJ2-3, with 9 bases fitting TRBD2. The CDR3 sequence is 13 residues long. Germline V gene lookup returns CDR1 SGHTA and CDR2 FQGNSA. V shed 2 bases, J shed 11 bases, and the junction held 5 bases outside the gene matches. The CDR3 coding sequence is TGTGCCAGCAGCTTAATGGCTAGCGGGGAGCAGTATTTT. Its translation: CASSLMASGEQYF.

The rearrangement joins TRBV19 to TRBJ2-1, with a possible D match to TRBD1 (6 bases). Germline V gene data show CDR1 as LNHDA and CDR2 as SQIVND (reference sequence). The CDR3 contains 18 residues. The germline V and J ends were trimmed by 2 bases and 8 bases, with 25 bases remaining between them. The CDR3 loop reads CASSISSDSYPLMDEQFF. The CDR3 nucleotides read TGTGCCAGTAGTATATCCTCGGACAGTTATCCGTTAATGGATGAGCAGTTCTTC.

The J gene is TRBJ1-5, the V gene TRBV27; no clear D gene. Trimming stripped 1 base from V and 4 bases from J, with 11 bases between. There are 15 residues in the CDR3. The V gene's germline CDR1 is MNHEY and CDR2 SMNVEV (reference sequence). The CDR3 coding sequence is TGTGCCAGCAGTTTATTTCCAGATAGGAATCAGCCCCAGCATTTT. Translation: CASSLFPDRNQPQHF.

V is TRBV5-1 and J is TRBJ2-3, with D perhaps TRBD1 (6 bases). The CDR3 extends over 15 amino acids. Trimming removed 1 base at V and 4 bases at J, with 13 bases between. CDR1 is SGHRS and CDR2 is YFSETQ in the germline V gene. The CDR3 nucleotides read TGCGCCAGCAGCTTGCAGGGGATGGGCGCAGATACGCAGTATTTT. This translates into CASSLQGMGADTQYF.

This chain joins TRBV5-1 and TRBJ2-7; 10 positions agree with TRBD1. This CDR3 comprises 16 residues. Germline CDR1 and CDR2: SGHRS and YFSETQ. J lost 3 bases, V lost 4 bases, and 10 bases had no gene match. For the CDR3, the DNA is TGCGCCAGCAGCACGGGACAGGGGAGTAGAGTCTACGAGCAGTACTTC. It codes for CASSTGQGSRVYEQYF.

The rearrangement links TRBV5-1 to TRBJ2-3; D call uncertain. Germline assignment: CDR1 SGHRS and CDR2 YFSETQ. CDR3 size: 15 residues. Trimming took 5 bases from V and 3 from J, leaving 16 bases between them. CDR3 nucleotide sequence: TGCGCCAGCAGTTCCCGGGCAGTACCGACAGATACGCAGTATTTT. As protein: CASSSRAVPTDTQYF.